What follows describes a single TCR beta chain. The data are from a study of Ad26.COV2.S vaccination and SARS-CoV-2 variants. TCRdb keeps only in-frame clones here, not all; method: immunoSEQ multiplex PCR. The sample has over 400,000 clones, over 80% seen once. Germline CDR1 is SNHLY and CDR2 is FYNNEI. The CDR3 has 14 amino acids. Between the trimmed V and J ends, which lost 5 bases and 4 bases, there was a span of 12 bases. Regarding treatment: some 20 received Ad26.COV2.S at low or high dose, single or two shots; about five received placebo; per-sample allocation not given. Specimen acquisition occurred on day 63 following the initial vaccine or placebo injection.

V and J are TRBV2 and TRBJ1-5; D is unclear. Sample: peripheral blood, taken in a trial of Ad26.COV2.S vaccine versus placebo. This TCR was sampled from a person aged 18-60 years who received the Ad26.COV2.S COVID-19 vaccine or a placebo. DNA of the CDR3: TGTGCCAGCAGTAAGGGCCATCCTAATCAGCCCCAGCATTTT. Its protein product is CASSKGHPNQPQHF.